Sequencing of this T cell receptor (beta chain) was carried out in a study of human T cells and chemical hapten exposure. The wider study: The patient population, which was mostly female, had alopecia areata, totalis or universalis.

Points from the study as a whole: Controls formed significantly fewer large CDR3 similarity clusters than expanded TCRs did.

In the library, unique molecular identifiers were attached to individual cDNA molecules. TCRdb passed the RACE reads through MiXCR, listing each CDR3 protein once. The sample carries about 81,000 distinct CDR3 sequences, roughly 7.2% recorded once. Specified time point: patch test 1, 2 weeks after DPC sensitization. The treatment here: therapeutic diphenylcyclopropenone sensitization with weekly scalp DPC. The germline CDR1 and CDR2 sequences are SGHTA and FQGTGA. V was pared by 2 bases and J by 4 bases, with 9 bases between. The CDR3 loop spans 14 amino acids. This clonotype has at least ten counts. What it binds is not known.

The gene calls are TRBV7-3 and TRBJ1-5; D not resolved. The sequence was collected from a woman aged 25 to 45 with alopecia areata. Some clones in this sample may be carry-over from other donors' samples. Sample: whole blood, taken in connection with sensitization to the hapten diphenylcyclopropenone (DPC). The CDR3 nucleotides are TGTGCCAGCAGCTTAGGGCCAGTTAATCAGCCCCAGCATTTT. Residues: CASSLGPVNQPQHF.